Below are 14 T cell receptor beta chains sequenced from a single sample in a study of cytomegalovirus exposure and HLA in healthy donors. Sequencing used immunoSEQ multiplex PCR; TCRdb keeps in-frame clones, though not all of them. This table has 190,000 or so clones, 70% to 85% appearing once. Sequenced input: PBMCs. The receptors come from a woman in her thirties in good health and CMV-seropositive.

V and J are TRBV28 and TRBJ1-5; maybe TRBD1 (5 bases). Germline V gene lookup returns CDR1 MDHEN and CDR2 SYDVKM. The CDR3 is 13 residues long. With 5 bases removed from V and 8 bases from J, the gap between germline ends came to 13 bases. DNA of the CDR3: TGTGCCAGCAGTCAACCATCCAGGGAGCCCCAGCATTTT. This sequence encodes CASSQPSREPQHF.

The CDR3 sequence is CASSLDRAGGGEQYF. The CDR3 bases are TGTGCCAGCAGCTTAGATCGAGCGGGAGGGGGGGAGCAGTACTTC. The chain carries TRBV11-2 and TRBJ2-7; TRBD2 matches at 10 bases. Germline CDR1 SGHAT, CDR2 FQNNGV. There are 15 residues in the CDR3. Unmatched junction bases numbered 6, after V lost 0 bases and J lost 7 bases.

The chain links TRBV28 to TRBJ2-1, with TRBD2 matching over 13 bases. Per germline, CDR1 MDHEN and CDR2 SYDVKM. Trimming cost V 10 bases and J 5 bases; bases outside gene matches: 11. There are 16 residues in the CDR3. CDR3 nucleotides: TGTGCCAACCGGACTAGCGGGAGATTCATCGACAATGAGCAGTTCTTC. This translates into CANRTSGRFIDNEQFF.

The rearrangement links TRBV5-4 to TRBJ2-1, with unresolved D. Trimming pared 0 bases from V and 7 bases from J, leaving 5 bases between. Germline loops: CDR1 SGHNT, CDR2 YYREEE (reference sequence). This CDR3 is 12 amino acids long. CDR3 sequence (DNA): TGTGCCAGCAGCTTGGACGGTAATGAGCAGTTCTTC. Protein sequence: CASSLDGNEQFF.

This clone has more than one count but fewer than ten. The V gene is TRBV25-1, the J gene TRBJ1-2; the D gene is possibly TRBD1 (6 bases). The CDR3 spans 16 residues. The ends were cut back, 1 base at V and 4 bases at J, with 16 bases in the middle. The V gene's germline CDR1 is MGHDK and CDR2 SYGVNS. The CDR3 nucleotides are TGTGCCAGCAGTGAATCGGGGGGCCTCGTGGGCTATGGCTACACCTTC. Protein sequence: CASSESGGLVGYGYTF.

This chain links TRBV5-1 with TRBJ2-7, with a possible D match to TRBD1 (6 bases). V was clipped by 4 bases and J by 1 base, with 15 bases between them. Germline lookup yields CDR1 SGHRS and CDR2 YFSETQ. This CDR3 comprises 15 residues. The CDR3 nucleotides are TGCGCCAGCAGCCCTACTGGGGGCACTTCCTACGAGCAGTACTTC. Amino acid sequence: CASSPTGGTSYEQYF.

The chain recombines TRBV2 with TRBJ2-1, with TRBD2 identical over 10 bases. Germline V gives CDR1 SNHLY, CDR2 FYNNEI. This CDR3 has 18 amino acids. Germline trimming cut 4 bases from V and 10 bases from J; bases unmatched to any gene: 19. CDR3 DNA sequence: TGTGCCAGCAGTGGCCCGAGTCTAGCGGGAGACAATATGGTAGAGCAGTTCTTC. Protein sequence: CASSGPSLAGDNMVEQFF.

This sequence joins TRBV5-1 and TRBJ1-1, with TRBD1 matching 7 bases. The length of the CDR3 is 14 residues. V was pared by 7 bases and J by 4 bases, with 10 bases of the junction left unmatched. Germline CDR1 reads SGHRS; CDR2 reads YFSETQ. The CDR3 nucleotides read TGCGCCAGCTCGGAACAGGGGTGGGGCACTGAAGCTTTCTTT. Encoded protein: CASSEQGWGTEAFF.

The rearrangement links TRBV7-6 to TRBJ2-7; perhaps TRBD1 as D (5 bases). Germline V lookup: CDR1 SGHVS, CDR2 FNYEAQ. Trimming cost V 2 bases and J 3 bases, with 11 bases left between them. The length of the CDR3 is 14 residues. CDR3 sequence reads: CASSLQGPIYEQYF. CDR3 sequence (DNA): TGTGCCAGCAGCTTACAGGGTCCGATCTACGAGCAGTACTTC.

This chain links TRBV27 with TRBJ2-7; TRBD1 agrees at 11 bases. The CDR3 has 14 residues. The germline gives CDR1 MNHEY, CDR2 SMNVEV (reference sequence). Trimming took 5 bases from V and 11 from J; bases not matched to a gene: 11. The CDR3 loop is CASSRPGQGETKYF. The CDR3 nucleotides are TGTGCCAGCAGTCGACCGGGACAGGGGGAAACTAAGTACTTC.

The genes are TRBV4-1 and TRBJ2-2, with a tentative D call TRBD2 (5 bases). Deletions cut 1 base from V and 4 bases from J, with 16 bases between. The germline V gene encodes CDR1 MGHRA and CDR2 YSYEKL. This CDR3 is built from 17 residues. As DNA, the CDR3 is TGCGCCAGCAGCCAAGGGGTAGTGGGAGTTCTCACCGGGGAGCTGTTTTTT. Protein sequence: CASSQGVVGVLTGELFF.

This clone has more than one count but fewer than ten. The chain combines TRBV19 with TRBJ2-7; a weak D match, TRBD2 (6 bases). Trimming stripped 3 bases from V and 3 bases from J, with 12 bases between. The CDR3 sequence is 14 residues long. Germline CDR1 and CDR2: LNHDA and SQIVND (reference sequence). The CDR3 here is CASSMSGPYYEQYF. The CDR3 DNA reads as TGTGCCAGTAGTATGAGCGGGCCTTACTACGAGCAGTACTTC. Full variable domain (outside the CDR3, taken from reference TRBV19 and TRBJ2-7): DGGITQSPKYLFRKEGQNVTLSCEQNLNHDAMYWYRQDPGQGLRLIYYSQIVNDFQKGDIAEGYSVSREKKESFPLTVTSAQKNPTAFYLCASSMSGPYYEQYFGPGTRLTVT.

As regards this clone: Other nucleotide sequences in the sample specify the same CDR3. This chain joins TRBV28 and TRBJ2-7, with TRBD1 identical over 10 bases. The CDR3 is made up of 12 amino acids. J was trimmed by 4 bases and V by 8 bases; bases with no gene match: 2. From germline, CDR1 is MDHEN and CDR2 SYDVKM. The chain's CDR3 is CASRQGAYEQYF. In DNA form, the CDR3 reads TGTGCCAGCCGACAGGGGGCATACGAGCAGTACTTC.

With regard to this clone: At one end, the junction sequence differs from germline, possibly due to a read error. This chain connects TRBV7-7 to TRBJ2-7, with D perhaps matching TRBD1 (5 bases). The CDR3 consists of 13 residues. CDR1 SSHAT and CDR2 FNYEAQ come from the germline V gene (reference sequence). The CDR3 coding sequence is TGTGCTAGCAGCCCTTCGGGTAGGGGCGAGCAGTACTTC. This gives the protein CASSPSGRGEQYF.